Sequencing of this TCR beta chain was carried out in a study of T cells in Graves' hyperthyroidism and ophthalmopathy. RNA transcripts provided the source from which TCR beta CDR3 regions were amplified. The TCR CDR3 first-round RT-PCR relied on the HTBI primer set. TCRdb reprocessed the multiplex PCR reads with MiXCR, giving one entry per CDR3 protein. The top ten hold 15% to 17% of the sample, which has approximately 640,000 distinct CDR3 sequences, 15% to 20% seen once. V dropped 0 bases and J dropped 2; count of bases not matched to a gene: 4. The CDR3 is made up of 17 amino acids. The germline CDR1 and CDR2 sequences are LGHDT and YNNKEL (reference sequence).

The specimen was blood. The genes are TRBV3-1 and TRBJ2-6, with TRBD1 matching over 7 bases. The receptor was isolated from a man aged 50 to 60 with Graves' hyperthyroidism. The CDR3 DNA follows: TGTGCCAGCAGCCAAGATCAAGGGGGCCCTGGGGCCAACGTCCTGACTTTC. This gives the protein CASSQDQGGPGANVLTF.